This TCR beta chain originates from a study of neurological immune-mediated disorders. General study results and limits: CDR3 amino acid sequences of expanded clones were not shared across subjects, a result suggesting private repertoires in all groups.

For the unsorted libraries, 2 million PBMCs stored at -80 C served as input. The ends were cut back, 0 bases at V and 0 bases at J, with 18 bases in the middle. There are 19 residues in the CDR3. Per the germline V gene, CDR1 is SGHKS and CDR2 is YYEKEE (reference sequence). Template-switch 5'RACE cDNA synthesis added a 10-nucleotide unique molecular identifier. Each CDR3 protein gets one entry after TCRdb re-called the 5' RACE reads with MiXCR. There are fewer than 85,000 distinct CDR3 sequences in the sample; 15% to 20% occur only once, and less than 20% lies in the top ten. To note about this clonotype: Its target is unknown.

Sequences were obtained from PBMCs. The receptor was derived from a woman aged 40 to 50 in good health. The V call is TRBV5-5, the J call TRBJ2-2; TRBD2 is a possible D gene (6 bases). CDR3 nucleotides: TGTGCCAGCAGCTTGGAGGCGGGGAACCCATACGCGAACACCGGGGAGCTGTTTTTT. Protein sequence: CASSLEAGNPYANTGELFF.